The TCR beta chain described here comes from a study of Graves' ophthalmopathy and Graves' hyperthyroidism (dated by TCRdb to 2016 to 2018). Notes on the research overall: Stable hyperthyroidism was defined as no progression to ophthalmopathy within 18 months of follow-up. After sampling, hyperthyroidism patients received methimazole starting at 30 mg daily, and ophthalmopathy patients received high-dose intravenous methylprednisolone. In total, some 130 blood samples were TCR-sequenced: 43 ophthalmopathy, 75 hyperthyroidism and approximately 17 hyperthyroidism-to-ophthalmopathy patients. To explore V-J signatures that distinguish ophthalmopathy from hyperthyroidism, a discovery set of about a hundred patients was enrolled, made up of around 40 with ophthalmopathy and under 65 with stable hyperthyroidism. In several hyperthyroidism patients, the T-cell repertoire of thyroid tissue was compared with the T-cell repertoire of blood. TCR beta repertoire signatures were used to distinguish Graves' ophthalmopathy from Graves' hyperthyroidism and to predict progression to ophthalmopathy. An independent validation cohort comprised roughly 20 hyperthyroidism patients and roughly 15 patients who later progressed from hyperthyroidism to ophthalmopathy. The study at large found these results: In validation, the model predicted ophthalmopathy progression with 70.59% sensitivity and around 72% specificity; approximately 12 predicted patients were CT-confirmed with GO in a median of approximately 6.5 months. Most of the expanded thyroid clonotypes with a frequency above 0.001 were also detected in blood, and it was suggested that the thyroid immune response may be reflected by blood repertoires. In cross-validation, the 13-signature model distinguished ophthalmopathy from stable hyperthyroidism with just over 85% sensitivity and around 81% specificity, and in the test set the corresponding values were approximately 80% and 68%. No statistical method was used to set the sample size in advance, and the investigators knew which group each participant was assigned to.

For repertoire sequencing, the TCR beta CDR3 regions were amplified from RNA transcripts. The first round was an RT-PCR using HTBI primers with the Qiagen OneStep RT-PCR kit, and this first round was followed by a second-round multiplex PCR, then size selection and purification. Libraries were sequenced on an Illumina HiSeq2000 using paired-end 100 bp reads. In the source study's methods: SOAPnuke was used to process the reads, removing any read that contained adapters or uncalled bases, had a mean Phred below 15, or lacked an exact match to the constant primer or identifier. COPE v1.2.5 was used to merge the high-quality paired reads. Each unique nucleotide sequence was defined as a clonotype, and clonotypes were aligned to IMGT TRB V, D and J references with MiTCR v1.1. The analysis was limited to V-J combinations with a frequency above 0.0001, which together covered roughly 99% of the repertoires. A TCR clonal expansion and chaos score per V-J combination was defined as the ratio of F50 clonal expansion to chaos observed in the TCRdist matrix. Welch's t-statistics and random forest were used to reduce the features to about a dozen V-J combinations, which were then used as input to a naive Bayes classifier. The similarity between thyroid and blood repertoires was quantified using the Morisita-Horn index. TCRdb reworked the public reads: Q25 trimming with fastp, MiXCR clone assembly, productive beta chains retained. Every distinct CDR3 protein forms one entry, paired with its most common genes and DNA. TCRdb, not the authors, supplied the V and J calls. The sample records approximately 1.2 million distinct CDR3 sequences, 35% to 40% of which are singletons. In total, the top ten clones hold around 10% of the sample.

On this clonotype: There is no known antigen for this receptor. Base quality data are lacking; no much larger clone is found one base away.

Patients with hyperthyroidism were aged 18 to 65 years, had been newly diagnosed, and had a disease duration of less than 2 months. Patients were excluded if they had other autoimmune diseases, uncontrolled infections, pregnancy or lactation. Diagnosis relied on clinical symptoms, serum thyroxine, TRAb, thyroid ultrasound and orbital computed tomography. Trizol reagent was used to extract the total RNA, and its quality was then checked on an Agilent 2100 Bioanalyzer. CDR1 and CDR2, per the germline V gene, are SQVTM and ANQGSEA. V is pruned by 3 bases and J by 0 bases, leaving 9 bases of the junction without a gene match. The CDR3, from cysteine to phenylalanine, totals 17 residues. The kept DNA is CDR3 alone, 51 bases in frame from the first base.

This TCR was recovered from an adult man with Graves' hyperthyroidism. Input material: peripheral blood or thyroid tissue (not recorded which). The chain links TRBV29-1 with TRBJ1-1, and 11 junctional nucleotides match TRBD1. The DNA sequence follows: TGCAGCGTTGACGGACAGGGGGCGACGTTCATGAACACTGAAGCTTTCTTT. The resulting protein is CSVDGQGATFMNTEAFF.